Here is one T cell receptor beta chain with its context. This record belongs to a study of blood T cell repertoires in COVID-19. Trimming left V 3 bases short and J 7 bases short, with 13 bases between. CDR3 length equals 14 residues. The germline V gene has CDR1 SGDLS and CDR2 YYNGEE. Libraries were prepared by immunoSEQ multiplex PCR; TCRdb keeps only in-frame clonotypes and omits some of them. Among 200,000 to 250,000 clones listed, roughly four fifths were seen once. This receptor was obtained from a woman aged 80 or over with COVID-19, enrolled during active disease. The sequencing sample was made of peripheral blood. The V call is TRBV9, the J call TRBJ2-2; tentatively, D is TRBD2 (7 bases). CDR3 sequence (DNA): TGTGCCAGCAGCGCCTCGGGGGGCGGCGGGGAGCTGTTTTTT. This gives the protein CASSASGGGGELFF.